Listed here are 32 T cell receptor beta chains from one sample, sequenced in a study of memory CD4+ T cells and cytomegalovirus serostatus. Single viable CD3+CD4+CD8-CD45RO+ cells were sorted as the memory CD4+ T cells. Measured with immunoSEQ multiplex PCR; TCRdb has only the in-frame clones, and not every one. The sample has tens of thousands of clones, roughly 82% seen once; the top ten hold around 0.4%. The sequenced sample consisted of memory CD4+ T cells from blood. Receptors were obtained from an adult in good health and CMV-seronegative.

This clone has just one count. The chain's CDR3 is CASSLTGVSNQPQHF. The CDR3 DNA reads as TGTGCCAGCAGTCTTACAGGGGTAAGCAATCAGCCCCAGCATTTT. The V gene is TRBV27, the J gene TRBJ1-5; 7 nucleotides align to TRBD1. The CDR3 runs to 15 residues. V lost 5 bases, J lost 1 base, and 5 bases stayed unmatched. The germline CDR1 and CDR2 sequences are MNHEY and SMNVEV (reference sequence).

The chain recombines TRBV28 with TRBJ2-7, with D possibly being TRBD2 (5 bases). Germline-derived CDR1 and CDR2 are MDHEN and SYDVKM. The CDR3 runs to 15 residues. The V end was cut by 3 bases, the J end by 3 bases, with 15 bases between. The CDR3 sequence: CASSFLSQDYYEQYF. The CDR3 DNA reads TGTGCCAGCAGTTTCCTATCCCAAGACTACTACGAGCAGTACTTC.

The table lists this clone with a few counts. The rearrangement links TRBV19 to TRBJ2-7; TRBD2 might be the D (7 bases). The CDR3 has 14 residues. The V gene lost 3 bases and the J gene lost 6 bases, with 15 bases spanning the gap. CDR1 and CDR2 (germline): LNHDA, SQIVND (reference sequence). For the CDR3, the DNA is TGTGCCAGTAGTATTAACGGGGGGACATCCGAGCAGTACTTC. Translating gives CASSINGGTSEQYF.

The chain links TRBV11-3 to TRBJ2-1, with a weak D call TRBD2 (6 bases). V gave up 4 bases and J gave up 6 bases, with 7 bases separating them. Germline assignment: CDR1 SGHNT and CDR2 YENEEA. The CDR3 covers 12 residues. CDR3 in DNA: TGTGCCAGCAGCTGGACTATCAATGAGCAGTTCTTC. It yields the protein CASSWTINEQFF.

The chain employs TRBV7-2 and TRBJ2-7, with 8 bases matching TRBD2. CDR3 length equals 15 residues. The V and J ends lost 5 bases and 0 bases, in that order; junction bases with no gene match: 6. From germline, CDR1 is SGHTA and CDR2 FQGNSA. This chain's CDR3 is CASSPRTSRSYEQYF. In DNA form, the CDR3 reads TGTGCCAGCAGCCCCCGGACTAGCCGCTCCTACGAGCAGTACTTC.

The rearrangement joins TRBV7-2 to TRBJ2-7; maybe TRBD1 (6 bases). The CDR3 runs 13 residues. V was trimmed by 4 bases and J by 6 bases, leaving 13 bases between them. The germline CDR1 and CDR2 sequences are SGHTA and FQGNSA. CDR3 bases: TGTGCCAGCAGCTACCTGGGACACCGCGAGCAGTACTTC. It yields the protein CASSYLGHREQYF.

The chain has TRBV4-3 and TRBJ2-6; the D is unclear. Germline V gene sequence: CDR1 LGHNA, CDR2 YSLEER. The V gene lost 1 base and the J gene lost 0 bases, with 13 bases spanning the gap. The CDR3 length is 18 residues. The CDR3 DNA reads TGCGCCAGCAGCCAAGCTCCTTACATTACCTCTGGGGCCAACGTCCTGACTTTC. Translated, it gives CASSQAPYITSGANVLTF.

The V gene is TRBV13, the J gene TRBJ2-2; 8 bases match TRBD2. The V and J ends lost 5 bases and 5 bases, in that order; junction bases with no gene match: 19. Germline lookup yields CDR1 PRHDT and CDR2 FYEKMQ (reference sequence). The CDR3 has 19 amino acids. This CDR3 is CASSPAYFGGEDRTGELFF. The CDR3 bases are TGTGCCAGCAGCCCTGCTTACTTCGGGGGGGAGGATAGGACCGGGGAGCTGTTTTTT.

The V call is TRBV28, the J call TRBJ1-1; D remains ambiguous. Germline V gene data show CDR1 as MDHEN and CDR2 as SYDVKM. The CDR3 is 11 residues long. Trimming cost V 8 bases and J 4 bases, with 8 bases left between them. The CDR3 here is CASATATEAFF. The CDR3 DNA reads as TGTGCCAGCGCAACCGCCACTGAAGCTTTCTTT.

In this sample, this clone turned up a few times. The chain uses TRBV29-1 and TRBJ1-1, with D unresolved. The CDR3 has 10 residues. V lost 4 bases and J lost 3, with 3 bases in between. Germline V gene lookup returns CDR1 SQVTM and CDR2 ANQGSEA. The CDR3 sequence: CSVGDTEAFF. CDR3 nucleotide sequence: TGCAGCGTTGGGGACACTGAAGCTTTCTTT.

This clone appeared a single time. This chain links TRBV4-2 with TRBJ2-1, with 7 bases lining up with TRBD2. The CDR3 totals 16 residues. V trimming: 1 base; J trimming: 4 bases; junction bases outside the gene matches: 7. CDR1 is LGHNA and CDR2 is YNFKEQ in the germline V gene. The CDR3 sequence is CASSQGVGGNYNEQFF. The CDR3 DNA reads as TGTGCCAGCAGCCAAGGAGTCGGGGGGAATTACAATGAGCAGTTCTTC.

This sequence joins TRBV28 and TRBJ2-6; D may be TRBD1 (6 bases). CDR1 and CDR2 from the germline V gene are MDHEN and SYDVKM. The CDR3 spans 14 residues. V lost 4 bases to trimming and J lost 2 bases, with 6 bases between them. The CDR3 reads CASSSGAGANVLTF. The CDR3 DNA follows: TGTGCCAGCAGTTCAGGGGCTGGGGCCAACGTCCTGACTTTC.

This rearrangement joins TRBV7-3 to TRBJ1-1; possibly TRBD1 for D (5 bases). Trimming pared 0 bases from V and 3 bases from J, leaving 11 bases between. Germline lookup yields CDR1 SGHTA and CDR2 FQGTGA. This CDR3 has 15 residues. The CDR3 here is CASSLTGGRDTEAFF. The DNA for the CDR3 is TGTGCCAGCAGCTTAACTGGGGGACGAGACACTGAAGCTTTCTTT.

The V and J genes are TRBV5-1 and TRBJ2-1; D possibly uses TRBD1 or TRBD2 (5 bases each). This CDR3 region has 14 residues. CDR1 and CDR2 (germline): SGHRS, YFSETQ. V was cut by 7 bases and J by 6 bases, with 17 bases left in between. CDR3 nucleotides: TGCGCCAGCTACCTTGCTAAGGGGACCAATGAGCAGTTCTTC. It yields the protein CASYLAKGTNEQFF.

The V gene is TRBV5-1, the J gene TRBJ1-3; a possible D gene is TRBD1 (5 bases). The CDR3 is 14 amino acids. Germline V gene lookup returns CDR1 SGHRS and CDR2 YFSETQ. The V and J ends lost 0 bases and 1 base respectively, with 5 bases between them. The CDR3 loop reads CASSLGQSGNTIYF. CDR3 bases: TGCGCCAGCAGCTTGGGACAGTCTGGAAACACCATATATTTT.

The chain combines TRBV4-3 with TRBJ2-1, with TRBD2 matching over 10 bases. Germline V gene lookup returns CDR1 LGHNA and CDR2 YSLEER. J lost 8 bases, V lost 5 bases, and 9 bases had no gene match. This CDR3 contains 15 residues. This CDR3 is CASSRAGGPFDEQFF. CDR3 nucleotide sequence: TGCGCCAGCAGCAGAGCGGGGGGGCCTTTCGATGAGCAGTTCTTC.

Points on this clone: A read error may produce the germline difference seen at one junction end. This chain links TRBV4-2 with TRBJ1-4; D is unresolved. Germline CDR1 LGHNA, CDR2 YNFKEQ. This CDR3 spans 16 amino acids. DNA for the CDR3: TGTGCCAGCAGGAAACGGGATCAGCCAACTGATGAAAAACTGTTTTTT. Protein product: CASRKRDQPTDEKLFF.

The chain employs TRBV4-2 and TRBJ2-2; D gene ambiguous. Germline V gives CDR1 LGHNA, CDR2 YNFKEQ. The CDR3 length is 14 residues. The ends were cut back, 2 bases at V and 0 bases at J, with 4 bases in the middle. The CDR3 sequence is CASSQTTNTGELFF. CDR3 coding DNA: TGTGCCAGCAGCCAAACAACGAACACCGGGGAGCTGTTTTTT.

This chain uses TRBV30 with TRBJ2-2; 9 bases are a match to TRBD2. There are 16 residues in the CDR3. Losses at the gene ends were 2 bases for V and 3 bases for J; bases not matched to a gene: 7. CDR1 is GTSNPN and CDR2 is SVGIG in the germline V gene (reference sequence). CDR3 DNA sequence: TGTGCCTGGAGTTCATTGGGGACTAGCTACACCGGGGAGCTGTTTTTT. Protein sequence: CAWSSLGTSYTGELFF.

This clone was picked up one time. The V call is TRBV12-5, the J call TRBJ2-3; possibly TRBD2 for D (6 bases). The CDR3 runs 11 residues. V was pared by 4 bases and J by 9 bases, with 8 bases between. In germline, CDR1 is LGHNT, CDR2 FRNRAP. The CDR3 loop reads CASGWTNTQYF. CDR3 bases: TGTGCTAGTGGTTGGACTAACACGCAGTATTTT.

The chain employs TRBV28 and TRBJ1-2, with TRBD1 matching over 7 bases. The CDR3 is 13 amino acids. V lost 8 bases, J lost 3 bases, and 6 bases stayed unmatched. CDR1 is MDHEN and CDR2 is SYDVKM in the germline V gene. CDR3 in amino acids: CASGEGADYGYTF. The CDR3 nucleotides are TGTGCCAGCGGGGAGGGGGCGGACTATGGCTACACCTTC.

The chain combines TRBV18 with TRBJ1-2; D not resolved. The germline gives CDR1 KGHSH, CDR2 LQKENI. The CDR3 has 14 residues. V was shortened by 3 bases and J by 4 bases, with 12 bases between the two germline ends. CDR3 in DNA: TGTGCCAGCTCACCGGAGGACGTTTTCTATGGCTACACCTTC. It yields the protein CASSPEDVFYGYTF.

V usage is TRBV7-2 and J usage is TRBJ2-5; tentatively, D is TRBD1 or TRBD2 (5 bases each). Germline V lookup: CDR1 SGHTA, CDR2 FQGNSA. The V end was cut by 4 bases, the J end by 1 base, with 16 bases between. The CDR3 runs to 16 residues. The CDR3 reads CASSWGRAGPQETQYF. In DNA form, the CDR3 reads TGTGCCAGCAGCTGGGGACGAGCAGGGCCCCAAGAGACCCAGTACTTC.

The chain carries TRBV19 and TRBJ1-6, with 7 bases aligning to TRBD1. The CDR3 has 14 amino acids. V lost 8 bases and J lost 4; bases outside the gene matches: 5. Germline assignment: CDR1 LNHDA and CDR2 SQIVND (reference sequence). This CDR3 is CASSEGQYNSPLHF. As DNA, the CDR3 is TGTGCCAGTTCCGAGGGACAGTATAATTCACCCCTCCACTTT.

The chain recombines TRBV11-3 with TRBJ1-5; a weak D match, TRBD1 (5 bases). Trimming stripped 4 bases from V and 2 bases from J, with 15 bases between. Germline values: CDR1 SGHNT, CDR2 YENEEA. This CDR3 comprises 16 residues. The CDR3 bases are TGTGCCAGCAGCTACCGACAGTCACAACGCAATCAGCCCCAGCATTTT. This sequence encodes CASSYRQSQRNQPQHF.

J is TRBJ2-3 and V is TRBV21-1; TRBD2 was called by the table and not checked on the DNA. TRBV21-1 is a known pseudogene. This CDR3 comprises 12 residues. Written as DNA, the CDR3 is TGTGCCAGCAGCAAATGCGGAGATACGCAGTATTTT. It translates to CASSKCGDTQYF.

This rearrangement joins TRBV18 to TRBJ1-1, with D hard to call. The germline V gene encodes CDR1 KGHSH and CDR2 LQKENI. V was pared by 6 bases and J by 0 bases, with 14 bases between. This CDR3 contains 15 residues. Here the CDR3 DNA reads TGTGCCAGCTCTCTTTACCCGAATATGAACACTGAAGCTTTCTTT. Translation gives CASSLYPNMNTEAFF.

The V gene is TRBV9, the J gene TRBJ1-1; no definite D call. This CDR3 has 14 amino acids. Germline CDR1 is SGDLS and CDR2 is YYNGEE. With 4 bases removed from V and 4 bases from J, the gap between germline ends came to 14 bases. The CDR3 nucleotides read TGTGCCAGCAGCTCCCGTGGGGTGGGCACTGAAGCTTTCTTT. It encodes CASSSRGVGTEAFF.

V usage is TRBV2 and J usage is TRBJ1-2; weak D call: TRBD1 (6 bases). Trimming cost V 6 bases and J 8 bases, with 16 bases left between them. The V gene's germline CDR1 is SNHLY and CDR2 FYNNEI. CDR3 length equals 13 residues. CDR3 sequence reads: CASRGEGGDGYTF. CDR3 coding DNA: TGTGCCAGCAGAGGGGAGGGGGGGGACGGCTACACCTTC.

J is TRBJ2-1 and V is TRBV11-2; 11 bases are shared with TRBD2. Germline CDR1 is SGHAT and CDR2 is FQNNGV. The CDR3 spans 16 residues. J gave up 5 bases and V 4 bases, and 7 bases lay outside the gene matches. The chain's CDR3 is CASSSRLAGINNEQFF. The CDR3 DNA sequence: TGTGCCAGCAGCTCTAGACTAGCGGGGATTAACAATGAGCAGTTCTTC.

CDR3 in amino acids: CASSSSREGFEPQHF. CDR3 DNA: TGTGCCAGCAGTTCTAGCCGGGAGGGGTTCGAGCCCCAGCATTTT. V and J are TRBV6-5 and TRBJ1-5; a weak D match, TRBD1 (5 bases). The CDR3 spans 15 residues. With 4 bases removed from V and 8 bases from J, the gap between germline ends came to 18 bases. CDR1 and CDR2 from the germline V gene are MNHEY and SVGAGI.

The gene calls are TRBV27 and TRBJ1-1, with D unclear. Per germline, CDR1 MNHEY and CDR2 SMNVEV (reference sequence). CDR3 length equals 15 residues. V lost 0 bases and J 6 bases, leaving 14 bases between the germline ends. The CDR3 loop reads CASSLSAGFGAEAFF. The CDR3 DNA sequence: TGTGCCAGCAGTTTATCGGCGGGATTCGGGGCTGAAGCTTTCTTT.